Shown below are 2 T cell receptor beta chains from a single sample sequenced in a study of CD8 T cells in Susac syndrome. RNA in amounts of about 0.5 to 1 ug was reverse transcribed with random hexamers. TCRdb ran MiXCR on the immunoSEQ multiplex PCR reads and lists one entry per CDR3 protein. The sample has about 400,000 distinct CDR3 sequences, approximately 85% seen once; the top ten hold about 0.12%. Sequences were obtained from CD8+ T cells from PBMCs. The receptors were gathered from a human donor with multiple sclerosis.

The chain employs TRBV20-1 and TRBJ1-2; 7 nucleotides line up with TRBD1. Germline V CDR1 and CDR2: DFQATT, SNEGSKA (reference sequence). Losses at the gene ends were 3 bases for V and 1 base for J; bases not matched to a gene: 20. This CDR3 has 19 amino acids. The CDR3 loop reads CSARATDRAETRLNYGYTF. CDR3 bases: TGCAGTGCTAGGGCAACCGACAGGGCCGAAACCCGGCTTAACTATGGCTACACCTTC.

The chain combines TRBV12-3 or TRBV12-4 with TRBJ2-1; 7 bases agree with TRBD2. The V segment lost 5 bases and the J segment 3 bases; nucleotides outside the gene matches: 10. CDR3 size: 16 residues. CDR3 loop: CASSPQGSGYYNEQFF. The CDR3, as DNA: TGTGCCAGCAGTCCGCAGGGTAGCGGGTACTACAATGAGCAGTTCTTC.